This T cell receptor beta chain was retrieved from a study of blood T cell repertoires in COVID-19. The wider study: From T cells, B-cell-depleted T cells, or PBMCs came the material, which was cDNA or gDNA.

Sequenced by immunoSEQ multiplex PCR; TCRdb stores in-frame clones only, minus some. The sample lists 94,000 or so clones, around nine tenths occurring once. Deletions cut 6 bases from V and 4 bases from J, with 13 bases between. Germline V gene data show CDR1 as MNHEY and CDR2 as SVGEGT. The CDR3 is 14 residues long. Sequencing used peripheral blood. This sequence joins TRBV6-2 or TRBV6-3 and TRBJ1-3; D possibly corresponds to TRBD1 (5 bases). The receptor was isolated from a woman of 80 years or more with active COVID-19. The CDR3 loop reads CASRPRGSGNTIYF. The CDR3 DNA follows: TGTGCCAGCAGACCTCGGGGGTCCGGAAACACCATATATTTT.